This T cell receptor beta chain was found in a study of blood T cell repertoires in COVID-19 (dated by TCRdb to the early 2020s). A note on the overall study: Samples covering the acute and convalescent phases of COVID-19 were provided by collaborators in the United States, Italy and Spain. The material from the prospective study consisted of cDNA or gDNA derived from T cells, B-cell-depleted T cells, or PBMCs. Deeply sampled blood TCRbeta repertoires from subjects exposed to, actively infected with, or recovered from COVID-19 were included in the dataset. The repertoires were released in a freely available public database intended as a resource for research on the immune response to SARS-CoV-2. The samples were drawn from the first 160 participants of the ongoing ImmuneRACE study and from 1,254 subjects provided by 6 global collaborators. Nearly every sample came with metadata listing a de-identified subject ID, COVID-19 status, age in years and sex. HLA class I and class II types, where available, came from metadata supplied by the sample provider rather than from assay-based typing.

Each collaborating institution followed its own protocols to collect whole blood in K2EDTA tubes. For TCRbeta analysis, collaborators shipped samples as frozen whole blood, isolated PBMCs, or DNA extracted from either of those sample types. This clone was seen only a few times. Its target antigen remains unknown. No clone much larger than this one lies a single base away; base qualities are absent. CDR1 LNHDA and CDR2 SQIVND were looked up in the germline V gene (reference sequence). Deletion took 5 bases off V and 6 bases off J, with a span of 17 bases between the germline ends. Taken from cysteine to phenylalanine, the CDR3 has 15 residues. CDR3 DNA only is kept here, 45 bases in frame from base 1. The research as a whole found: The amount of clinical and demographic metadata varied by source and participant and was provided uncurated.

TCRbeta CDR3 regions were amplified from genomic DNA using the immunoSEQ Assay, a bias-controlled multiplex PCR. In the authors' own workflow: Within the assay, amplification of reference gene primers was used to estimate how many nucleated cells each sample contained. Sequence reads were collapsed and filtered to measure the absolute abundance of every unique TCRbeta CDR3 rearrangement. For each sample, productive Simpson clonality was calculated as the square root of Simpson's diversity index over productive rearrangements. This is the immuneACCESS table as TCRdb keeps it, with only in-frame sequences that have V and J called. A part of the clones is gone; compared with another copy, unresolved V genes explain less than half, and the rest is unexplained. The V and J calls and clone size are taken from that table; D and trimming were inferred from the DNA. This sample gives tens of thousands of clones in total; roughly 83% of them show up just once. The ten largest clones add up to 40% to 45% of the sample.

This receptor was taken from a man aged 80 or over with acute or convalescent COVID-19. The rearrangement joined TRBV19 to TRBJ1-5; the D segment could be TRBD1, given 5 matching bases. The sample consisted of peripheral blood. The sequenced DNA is TGTGCCAGTAGTCCCCTTCGGGAGGGGCTTCAGCCCCAGCATTTT. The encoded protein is CASSPLREGLQPQHF.